This T cell receptor beta chain was obtained from a study of technical replicates of blood from a handful of donors. Clones were read by immunoSEQ multiplex PCR, and TCRdb kept only the in-frame ones, dropping some. The sample records over 70,000 clones, 85% to 95% being singletons. CDR1 is SGDLS and CDR2 is YYNGEE in the germline V gene. V was trimmed by 1 base and J by 7 bases, leaving 11 bases between them. This CDR3 comprises 13 residues. This clone was counted once. This rearrangement joins TRBV9 to TRBJ1-2, with D tentatively TRBD1 (6 bases). The sequencing input was PBMCs. This TCR was recovered from a human donor in good health. Some clones in this sample may be carry-over from other donors' samples. The CDR3 spells CASSVYRDAGYTF. The CDR3 DNA reads as TGTGCCAGCAGCGTATACAGGGACGCTGGCTACACCTTC.